This is a list of T cell receptor beta chains from one sample in a study of blood T cells in healthy people across ages. TCRdb analysed the 5' RACE reads with MiXCR anew, one entry per CDR3 protein. The top ten clones hold 3% to 4% of a sample with about 560,000 distinct CDR3 sequences, 25% to 35% of them seen once. These data were likewise used in another study, on T cells of mothers and their children.

The sample taken for sequencing was blood. These receptors all come from a boy younger than 10 in good health. The CDR3 runs from the conserved cysteine through the conserved F or W. The order of the fields is D gene, clone size, J gene, V gene, CDR3 protein, CDR3 DNA. A D gene is named only where the DNA matches it firmly. Not all rows give a size; the values are once, few, many and, for expanded clones, a class.

. . TRBJ2-1 TRBV9 CASSVGGTPFNEQFF TGTGCCAGCAGCGTAGGGGGGACTCCCTTCAATGAGCAGTTCTTC
. . TRBJ2-5 TRBV5-1 CASSLELAGIETQYF TGCGCCAGCAGCTTGGAACTAGCCGGCATAGAGACCCAGTACTTC
. . TRBJ2-7 TRBV20-1 CSARNEVDREQYF TGCAGTGCTAGGAACGAGGTAGATAGGGAGCAGTACTTC
TRBD2 . TRBJ2-2 TRBV3-1 CASSQRRTSSTGELFF TGTGCCAGCAGCCAACGAAGGACTAGCTCCACCGGGGAGCTGTTTTTT
. few TRBJ2-5 TRBV5-1 CASSFNMVSETQYF TGCGCCAGCAGCTTTAATATGGTTTCGGAGACCCAGTACTTC
. few TRBJ2-7 TRBV7-9 CASSDGNYEQYF TGTGCCAGCAGCGACGGAAACTACGAGCAGTACTTC
. . TRBJ2-5 TRBV20-1 CSARVGRRIQETQYF TGCAGTGCTAGAGTAGGCAGGCGAATCCAAGAGACCCAGTACTTC
. . TRBJ1-1 TRBV7-9 CASSLGAVDSTEAFF TGTGCCAGCAGCTTAGGGGCGGTTGATAGCACTGAAGCTTTCTTT
TRBD1 many TRBJ1-1 TRBV20-1 CSAREGTGLGTEAFF TGCAGTGCTAGAGAGGGGACAGGGCTCGGCACTGAAGCTTTCTTT
. few TRBJ1-1 TRBV6-6 CASGPRMNTEAFF TGTGCCAGCGGGCCCCGCATGAACACTGAAGCTTTCTTT
. . TRBJ2-7 TRBV11-2 CASSLVPGSEQYF TGTGCCAGCAGCTTAGTTCCAGGGAGCGAGCAGTACTTC
TRBD1 few TRBJ2-7 TRBV10-3 CAEAADRGTEQYF TGTGCCGAAGCAGCGGACAGGGGTACCGAGCAGTACTTC
. few TRBJ2-1 TRBV12-3/TRBV12-4 CASRSLAKGGPGNEQFF TGTGCCAGCAGAAGTCTAGCGAAGGGGGGGCCCGGCAATGAGCAGTTCTTC
. . TRBJ2-1 TRBV6-5 CASSSSWGSEQFF TGTGCCAGCAGTTCCTCCTGGGGTAGCGAGCAGTTCTTC
TRBD2 few TRBJ2-7 TRBV7-2 CASSFSGSPSEQYF TGTGCCAGCAGCTTCAGCGGGAGCCCCTCCGAGCAGTACTTC
. few TRBJ2-5 TRBV5-1 CASSLSQGSGETQYF TGCGCCAGCAGCTTGTCCCAGGGAAGTGGGGAGACCCAGTACTTC
. . TRBJ2-1 TRBV10-3 CAISESPGGGQFF TGTGCCATCAGTGAGTCCCCCGGGGGAGGGCAGTTCTTC
TRBD2 few TRBJ2-1 TRBV7-9 CASSALGGAEYNEQFF TGTGCCAGCAGCGCCCTCGGGGGGGCCGAGTACAATGAGCAGTTCTTC
. few TRBJ2-4 TRBV7-9 CASSFEGTIAKNIQYF TGTGCCAGCAGCTTTGAAGGGACAATAGCCAAAAACATTCAGTACTTC
. . TRBJ2-7 TRBV5-1 CASSTVGVSYEQYF TGCGCCAGCAGCACCGTCGGCGTTTCCTACGAGCAGTACTTC
TRBD2 many TRBJ2-1 TRBV5-1 CASSRTSAQYNEQFF TGCGCCAGCAGCCGGACTAGCGCTCAATACAATGAGCAGTTCTTC
TRBD1 . TRBJ1-1 TRBV7-6 CASSLDRATEAFF TGTGCCAGCAGCCTGGACAGGGCCACTGAAGCTTTCTTT
. . TRBJ2-2 TRBV28 CASKVAALNRGELFF TGTGCCAGCAAGGTGGCCGCCCTCAATCGGGGGGAGCTGTTTTTT
. few TRBJ2-7 TRBV27 CASSPRGGGHEQYF TGTGCCAGCAGCCCCCGTGGAGGGGGCCACGAGCAGTACTTC
. . TRBJ2-5 TRBV10-1 CASSESVGLQETQYF TGCGCCAGCAGTGAGTCGGTGGGGCTTCAAGAGACCCAGTACTTC
. . TRBJ2-1 TRBV7-9 CASSLGHDGRQFF TGTGCCAGCAGTCTAGGACACGATGGCCGACAGTTCTTC
. . TRBJ1-1 TRBV2 CASSEVVGTTEAFF TGTGCCAGCAGTGAAGTGGTCGGGACCACTGAAGCTTTCTTT
. few TRBJ2-7 TRBV19 CASSPRGGGSYEQYF TGTGCCAGTAGTCCCCGCGGAGGGGGCTCCTACGAGCAGTACTTC
. few TRBJ2-7 TRBV20-1 CSARDSRGVYEQYF TGCAGTGCTAGAGACTCTAGAGGGGTCTACGAGCAGTACTTC
. . TRBJ2-1 TRBV12-3/TRBV12-4 CASSVKYEQFF TGTGCCAGCAGCGTTAAATATGAGCAGTTCTTC
. . TRBJ1-4 TRBV7-9 CASSLGQSPNEKLFF TGTGCCAGCAGTCTGGGACAAAGTCCTAATGAAAAACTGTTTTTT
. . TRBJ2-1 TRBV7-9 CASSLAGGGPNNEQFF TGTGCCAGCAGCTTAGCTGGAGGGGGGCCCAACAATGAGCAGTTCTTC
. few TRBJ1-4 TRBV27 CASSFSGNHEKLFF TGTGCCAGCAGTTTTTCGGGGAACCATGAAAAACTGTTTTTT
. . TRBJ2-5 TRBV30 CAWSVRAYQETQYF TGTGCCTGGAGTGTACGGGCTTACCAAGAGACCCAGTACTTC
. . TRBJ1-4 TRBV14 CASSQEEGMNEKLFF TGTGCCAGCAGCCAAGAAGAGGGGATGAATGAAAAACTGTTTTTT
. few TRBJ2-1 TRBV4-1 CASSQGVGGNEQFF TGCGCCAGCAGCCAGGGGGTCGGGGGCAATGAGCAGTTCTTC
. many TRBJ1-1 TRBV12-3/TRBV12-4 CASSFGTEAFF TGTGCCAGCAGTTTTGGGACTGAAGCTTTCTTT
. . TRBJ2-3 TRBV28 CASIPRVTDTQYF TGTGCCAGCATCCCGAGGGTCACAGATACGCAGTATTTT